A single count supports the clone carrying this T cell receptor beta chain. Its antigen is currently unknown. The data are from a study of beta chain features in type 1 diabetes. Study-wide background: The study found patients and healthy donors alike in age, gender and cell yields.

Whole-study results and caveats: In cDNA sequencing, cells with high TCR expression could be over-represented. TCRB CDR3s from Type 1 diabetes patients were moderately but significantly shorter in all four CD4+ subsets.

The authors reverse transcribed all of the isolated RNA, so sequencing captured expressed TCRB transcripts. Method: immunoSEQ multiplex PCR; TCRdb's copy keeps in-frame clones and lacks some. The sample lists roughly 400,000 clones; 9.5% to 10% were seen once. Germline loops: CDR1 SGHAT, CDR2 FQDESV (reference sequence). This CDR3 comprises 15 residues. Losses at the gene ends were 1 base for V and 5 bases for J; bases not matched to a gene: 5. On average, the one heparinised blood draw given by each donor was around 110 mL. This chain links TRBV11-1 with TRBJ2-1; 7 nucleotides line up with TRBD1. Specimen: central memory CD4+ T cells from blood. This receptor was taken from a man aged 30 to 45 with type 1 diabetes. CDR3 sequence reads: CASSLGGQYNNEQFF. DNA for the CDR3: TGTGCCAGCAGCTTAGGGGGACAGTACAACAATGAGCAGTTCTTC.